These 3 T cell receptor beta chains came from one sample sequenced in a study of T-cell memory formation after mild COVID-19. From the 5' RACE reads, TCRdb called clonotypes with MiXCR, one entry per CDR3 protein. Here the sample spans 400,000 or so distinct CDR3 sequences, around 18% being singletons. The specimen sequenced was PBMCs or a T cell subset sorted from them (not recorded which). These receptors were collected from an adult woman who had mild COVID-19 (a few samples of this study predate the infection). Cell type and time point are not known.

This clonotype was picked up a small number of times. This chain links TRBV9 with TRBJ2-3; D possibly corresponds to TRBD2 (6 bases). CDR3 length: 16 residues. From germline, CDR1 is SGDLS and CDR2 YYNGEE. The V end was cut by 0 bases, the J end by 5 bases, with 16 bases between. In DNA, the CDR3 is TGTGCCAGCAGCGTAGCCGGGGGTCAGGTTGGAGATACGCAGTATTTT. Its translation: CASSVAGGQVGDTQYF.

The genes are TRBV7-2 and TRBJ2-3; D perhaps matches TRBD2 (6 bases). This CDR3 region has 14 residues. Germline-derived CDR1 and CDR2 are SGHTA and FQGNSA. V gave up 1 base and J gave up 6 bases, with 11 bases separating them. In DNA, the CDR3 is TGTGCCAGCAGCTTAGGCCCCCGGGGGGATACGCAGTATTTT. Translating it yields CASSLGPRGDTQYF. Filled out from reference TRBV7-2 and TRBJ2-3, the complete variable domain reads GAGVSQSPSNKVTEKGKDVELRCDPISGHTALYWYRQSLGQGLEFLIYFQGNSAPDKSGLPSDRFSAERTGGSVSTLTIQRTQQEDSAVYLCASSLGPRGDTQYFGPGTRLTVL.

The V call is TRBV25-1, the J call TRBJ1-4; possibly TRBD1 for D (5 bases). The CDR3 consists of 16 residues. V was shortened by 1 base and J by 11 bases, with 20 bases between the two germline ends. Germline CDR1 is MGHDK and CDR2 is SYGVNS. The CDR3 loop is CASSESGGQGEEKLFF. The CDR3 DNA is TGTGCCAGCAGTGAATCGGGAGGCCAGGGTGAGGAGAAACTGTTTTTT.